This TCR beta chain derives from a study of siplizumab effects on memory and regulatory T cells (dated by TCRdb to the late 2010s). Turning to the overall study: The study looked at the effect of siplizumab, an anti-CD2 antibody, on alloreactive T-cell subsets in allogeneic mixed lymphocyte reactions made from human PBMCs. Study-wide findings and limitations: The cumulative frequency of alloreactive sequences that could be traced back to unstimulated CD4+ memory T cells was significantly reduced by siplizumab. No functional confirmation was obtained for the suppressive function of proliferating Tregs from siplizumab cultures. Because sequences at frequencies below about 10^-5 were poorly captured, only a minor fraction of alloreactive clones could be mapped back to unstimulated subsets. Unstimulated naive T cells appeared more diverse than memory T cells, and naive cells seemed to contribute substantially to the alloresponse. For roughly 80-96% of proliferating CD4+ or CD8+ clones, no naive or memory phenotype could be assigned. Of the alloreactive CD4+ clones that could be mapped, the Treg-derived share averaged about 63% with siplizumab compared with about 25% in control reactions.

The germline V gene yields SGHTA for CDR1 and FQGNSA for CDR2. CDR3 length: 14 amino acids, cysteine to phenylalanine. The read is trimmed to its CDR3 DNA, 42 bases read in frame from base 1. Trimming at the junction amounts to 5 bases on V and 2 bases on J, and the germline ends lie 10 bases apart. Sorted unstimulated T cells, along with proliferating T cells recovered from mixed lymphocyte reactions, underwent TCRbeta CDR3 sequencing. Fresh whole blood from 9 to 10 HLA-typed healthy donors served as the source for isolating PBMCs. To map where alloreactive clones came from, CD4+ regulatory T cells in the unstimulated state were FACS-sorted. The protocol used for the library was the immunoSEQ multiplex PCR assay. Roughly 10^5 TCR templates per sample were assayed on the deep sequencing platform. Genomic DNA extracted from sorted T cells was the material used for TCRbeta CDR3 sequencing. The study's own analysis went as follows. Clonal analysis of TCRbeta CDR3 data was done in the R programming language. Alloreactive CD4+ and CD8+ clones were defined by comparing unstimulated samples with post-reaction CFSE-low samples. Alloreactive CD4+ clones were assigned to regulatory or non-regulatory origin by matching sequences to sorted unstimulated Treg and non-Treg repertoires. TCRdb took this table from immuneACCESS and kept in-frame rearrangements with V and J called. Such tables lack part of the clones; where checked against another copy, unresolved V genes explain under half of the gap, and the rest is unexplained. The V and J calls and clone size were taken over from that table, and D and trimming were inferred from the DNA. This sample is represented by about 100,000 clones; 92% of them were singletons. The ten largest account for approximately 0.66% of the sample.

With respect to this clone: Its antigen target is currently unknown. Per-base quality was not reported, and no clone a single base away is much larger than it.

What was sequenced was Tregs sorted from blood. The V gene is TRBV7-2 and the J gene is TRBJ1-3, and TRBD1 may be the D gene, going by 5 matching bases. This clonotype originated in a human donor in good health. The CDR3 sequence is CASSPQGTGNTIYF. The sequenced DNA: TGTGCCAGCAGCCCGCAGGGTACTGGAAACACCATATATTTT.